These 18 T cell receptor beta chains were all obtained from the same sample, sequenced in a study of T cells in Graves' hyperthyroidism and ophthalmopathy. RNA transcripts gave rise to amplified TCR beta CDR3 regions. RT-PCR in the first round (using the HTBI primer set) targeted the TCR CDR3. TCRdb ran MiXCR on the multiplex PCR reads and lists one entry per CDR3 protein. The sample contains approximately 510,000 distinct CDR3 sequences, less than 25% of which appear only once. The sequenced sample consisted of blood. Receptor source: a man aged 18 to 29 with Graves' hyperthyroidism.

Turning to this clonotype: A read error may be the cause here, since a much bigger clone is one base away. The chain is built from TRBV29-1 and TRBJ2-7; 9 nucleotides match TRBD1. J was trimmed by 5 bases and V by 6 bases; bases with no gene match: 2. CDR3 length equals 11 residues. The germline gives CDR1 SQVTM, CDR2 ANQGSEA. The CDR3 nucleotides read TGCAGCGTCCGGACAGGGGACGAGCAGTACGTC. Protein product: CSVRTGDEQYV.

At least ten counts were recorded for this clonotype. The chain combines TRBV20-1 with TRBJ2-5, with 8 bases fitting TRBD2. V was pared by 6 bases and J by 5 bases, with 8 bases of the junction left unmatched. The CDR3 sequence is 13 residues long. Germline loops: CDR1 DFQATT, CDR2 SNEGSKA (reference sequence). CDR3 coding DNA: TGCAGTGCCCGGGGGGGCGGATGGGAGACCCAGTACTTC. Its translation is CSARGGGWETQYF.

In this sample, this clonotype turned up many times. V gene TRBV6-1 combines with J gene TRBJ2-5; the D is unclear. This CDR3 comprises 13 residues. Trimming left V 8 bases short and J 9 bases short, with 19 bases between. CDR1 and CDR2 (germline): MNHNS, SASEGT. The CDR3 spells CASGLDPATSQYF. The CDR3, as DNA: TGTGCCAGCGGCTTGGACCCGGCGACGTCCCAGTACTTC.

Many counts were recorded for this clonotype. The chain links TRBV6-1 to TRBJ2-7, with D possibly being TRBD1 or TRBD2 (6 bases each). Trimming took 1 base from V and 2 from J, leaving 9 bases between them. The CDR3 contains 14 residues. The germline CDR1 and CDR2 sequences are MNHNS and SASEGT. The CDR3: CASSEGGATYEQYF. The CDR3 region has the DNA TGTGCCAGCAGTGAAGGGGGGGCCACCTACGAGCAGTACTTC.

This clonotype was found many times. The chain carries TRBV20-1 and TRBJ1-5; D is undetermined. Trimming took 5 bases from V and 0 from J, leaving 8 bases between them. The germline V gene has CDR1 DFQATT and CDR2 SNEGSKA (reference sequence). CDR3 length: 13 amino acids. CDR3 protein: CSAGPDSNQPQHF. In DNA, the CDR3 is TGCAGTGCTGGACCAGATAGCAATCAGCCCCAGCATTTT.

This clonotype was seen only a few times. The chain employs TRBV5-1 and TRBJ2-7; 10 bases are a match to TRBD1. J was trimmed by 7 bases and V by 4 bases; bases with no gene match: 8. Per germline, CDR1 SGHRS and CDR2 YFSETQ. The CDR3 spans 14 residues. CDR3 DNA: TGCGCCAGCAGCACGGGACAGGGGTTGGGAGAGCAGTACTTC. Translating it yields CASSTGQGLGEQYF.

This clonotype was recorded at least ten times. The chain couples TRBV19 to TRBJ1-1; 8 positions agree with TRBD1. The CDR3 has 13 residues. From germline, CDR1 is LNHDA and CDR2 SQIVND (reference sequence). J lost 1 base, V lost 5 bases, and 0 bases had no gene match. The CDR3 loop is CASSQGANTEAFF. CDR3 in DNA: TGTGCCAGTAGTCAGGGGGCGAACACTGAAGCTTTCTTT.

The chain employs TRBV6-1 and TRBJ2-5; 8 nucleotides match TRBD2. Germline V CDR1 and CDR2: MNHNS, SASEGT. The V and J ends lost 2 bases and 0 bases, in that order; junction bases with no gene match: 5. CDR3 length: 16 residues. CDR3 sequence: CASSESGGSHQETQYF. The CDR3 DNA reads as TGTGCCAGCAGTGAAAGCGGGGGCAGCCACCAAGAGACCCAGTACTTC.

The table lists this clonotype with many counts. The chain combines TRBV12-3 or TRBV12-4 with TRBJ1-2; no clear D gene. The CDR3 length is 15 residues. Trimming took off 2 bases at V and 2 bases at J, with 12 bases between the two ends. As DNA, the CDR3 is TGTGCCAGCAGTTTAACCCCATACGTCAACTATGGCTACACCTTC. Encoded protein: CASSLTPYVNYGYTF.

Ten or more counts support this clonotype. This CDR3 reads CASNGPNTGELFF. The CDR3 nucleotides read TGTGCCAGCAACGGGCCGAACACCGGGGAGCTGTTTTTT. The chain links TRBV12-3 or TRBV12-4 to TRBJ2-2; D unclear. The germline V and J ends were trimmed by 7 bases and 0 bases, with 6 bases remaining between them. The CDR3 contains 13 residues.

This clonotype was counted at least ten times. V gene TRBV5-1 combines with J gene TRBJ1-2; perhaps TRBD1 as D (5 bases). The V end lost 2 bases, the J end lost 4 bases, and 12 bases lay between the germline ends. The CDR3 sequence is 14 residues long. Per germline, CDR1 SGHRS and CDR2 YFSETQ. The CDR3 protein is CASSLQAFSYGYTF. The CDR3 DNA reads TGCGCCAGCAGCTTACAGGCCTTTTCCTATGGCTACACCTTC.

CDR3 nucleotides: TGTGCCAGCAGCACCCACGGGACAGGGGGCTACGAGCAGTACTTC. This encodes CASSTHGTGGYEQYF. V usage is TRBV11-2 and J usage is TRBJ2-7; TRBD1 agrees at 11 bases. This CDR3 has 15 amino acids. The J segment lost 3 bases and the V segment lost 5 bases, leaving 6 bases of the junction unmatched. Germline CDR1 is SGHAT and CDR2 is FQNNGV. Full variable domain (rest looked up from reference TRBV11-2 and TRBJ2-7): EAGVAQSPRYKIIEKRQSVAFWCNPISGHATLYWYQQILGQGPKLLIQFQNNGVVDDSQLPKDRFSAERLKGVDSTLKIQPAKLEDSAVYLCASSTHGTGGYEQYFGPGTRLTVT.

Ten or more counts support this clonotype. This chain joins TRBV7-2 and TRBJ2-5, with D hard to call. The ends were cut back, 1 base at V and 4 bases at J, with 7 bases in the middle. The length of the CDR3 is 13 residues. The germline CDR1 and CDR2 sequences are SGHTA and FQGNSA. The DNA of the CDR3 is TGTGCCAGCAGCTTAGTATGGAGAGAGACCCAGTACTTC. Its translation is CASSLVWRETQYF.

Notes on this clonotype: The CDR3 does not close with the conserved phenylalanine or tryptophan, likely indicating a read error. V gene TRBV12-3 or TRBV12-4 combines with J gene TRBJ2-7, with 8 bases identical to TRBD1. V trimming: 7 bases; J trimming: 5 bases; junction bases outside the gene matches: 10. The CDR3 extends over 14 amino acids. CDR3: CASTLGAGGDEQYL. The CDR3 DNA reads as TGTGCCAGCACTCTTGGGGCAGGGGGCGACGAGCAGTACCTC.

The chain recombines TRBV5-1 with TRBJ1-1; TRBD1 might be the D (5 bases). Trimming took off 0 bases at V and 5 bases at J, with 14 bases between the two ends. CDR1 and CDR2 from the germline V gene are SGHRS and YFSETQ. The CDR3 is 15 amino acids. The CDR3 region has the DNA TGCGCCAGCAGCTTGGCCTCTCCCGAGGGGACTGAAGCTTTCTTT. It translates to CASSLASPEGTEAFF.

With respect to this clonotype: A read error may explain this, as a much larger clone is one base away. The chain carries TRBV11-3 and TRBJ2-5; unclear D gene. Trimming removed 8 bases from V and 2 bases from J, with 15 bases in between. This CDR3 is built from 14 residues. Germline-derived CDR1 and CDR2 are SGHNT and YENEEA. The DNA for the CDR3 is TGTGCCAGCGGCGCGATCCTGTTACAAGAGACCCAGTACTTC. It yields the protein CASGAILLQETQYF.

In its sample, this clonotype was seen many times. The chain joins TRBV28 to TRBJ1-1; D unclear. The CDR3 spans 13 residues. V dropped 2 bases and J dropped 4 bases, with 8 bases sitting between them. Germline lookup yields CDR1 MDHEN and CDR2 SYDVKM. The CDR3 coding sequence is TGTGCCAGCAGTTTAACAGATTTCACTGAAGCTTTCTTT. Its translation is CASSLTDFTEAFF.

This clonotype was seen a handful of times. CDR3 sequence: CSVIDSGYEQYF. The CDR3 DNA reads as TGCAGCGTAATCGACAGCGGCTACGAGCAGTACTTC. The V call is TRBV29-1, the J call TRBJ2-7; D is perhaps TRBD1 or TRBD2 (5 bases each). CDR1 and CDR2 (germline): SQVTM, ANQGSEA. V was shortened by 6 bases and J by 3 bases, with 12 bases between the two germline ends. This CDR3 is built from 12 residues.